The 5 T cell receptor beta chains below were found in one sample sequenced in a study of blood T cell repertoires in COVID-19. Here immunoSEQ multiplex PCR was the method, and the copy in TCRdb shows in-frame clones only, minus some. Among about 50,000 clones, 70% to 85% were seen once, and the ten largest hold 8.8%. Specimen: peripheral blood. The receptors originated from a man between 60 and 70 years old with acute or convalescent COVID-19.

The V gene is TRBV5-4, the J gene TRBJ2-3, with 10 bases matching TRBD2. The CDR3 has 16 amino acids. Trimming took 4 bases from V and 4 from J; bases not matched to a gene: 9. Germline CDR1 SGHNT, CDR2 YYREEE (reference sequence). This CDR3 reads CASSDARAGGPDTQYF. CDR3 in DNA: TGTGCCAGCAGCGATGCTCGAGCGGGGGGGCCAGATACGCAGTATTTT.

The chain carries TRBV27 and TRBJ2-3; D possibly corresponds to TRBD2 (7 bases). Germline V lookup: CDR1 MNHEY, CDR2 SMNVEV (reference sequence). The CDR3 totals 15 residues. V was shortened by 3 bases and J by 4 bases, with 14 bases between the two germline ends. CDR3 nucleotides: TGTGCCAGCAGTTTTGGGGGGGGCGGGGCAGATACGCAGTATTTT. Residues: CASSFGGGGADTQYF.

This chain joins TRBV27 and TRBJ2-3; 9 nucleotides agree with TRBD1. This CDR3 is 17 amino acids long. Germline CDR1 reads MNHEY; CDR2 reads SMNVEV (reference sequence). V gave up 6 bases and J gave up 6 bases; unmatched junction bases: 16. The CDR3 protein is CASSPEGTGFIIDTQYF. The CDR3, as DNA: TGTGCCAGCAGCCCCGAGGGGACAGGGTTTATTATTGATACGCAGTATTTT.

The V call is TRBV7-2, the J call TRBJ2-1, with D possibly TRBD2 on 5 matching bases. Germline lookup yields CDR1 SGHTA and CDR2 FQGNSA. V lost 0 bases, J lost 7 bases, and 10 bases lay in between. The CDR3 runs 14 residues. DNA for the CDR3: TGTGCCAGCAGCTTAGCCGGACTCCAGAATGAGCAGTTCTTC. It is translated as CASSLAGLQNEQFF.

J is TRBJ1-1 and V is TRBV19; 7 bases line up with TRBD1. Trimming cost V 5 bases and J 4 bases; bases outside gene matches: 16. The CDR3 runs 17 residues. Germline V gives CDR1 LNHDA, CDR2 SQIVND (reference sequence). The CDR3 spells CASSAWRVKGAGTEAFF. As DNA, the CDR3 is TGTGCCAGTAGTGCCTGGAGGGTCAAGGGGGCGGGCACTGAAGCTTTCTTT.